The entry below gives a single T cell receptor (beta chain) sequence along with its context. The sample comes from a study of blood T cell repertoires in COVID-19. Across the study: The United States, Italy and Spain were the sources of the acute and convalescent COVID-19 samples. T cells, B-cell-depleted T cells, or PBMCs provided the cDNA or gDNA that served as material.

In the source study's methods: Amplification with reference gene primers provided the estimates of nucleated cell counts. Some clones are missing from TCRdb's copy, which holds only in-frame ones; the method was immunoSEQ multiplex PCR. D and trimming were read from the DNA, whereas the V and J calls and clone size are those reported in that table. This table holds under 300,000 clones, around 87% found once. The germline gives CDR1 SGHTS, CDR2 YDEGEE. With 7 bases clipped from V and 6 bases from J, the junction kept 11 bases outside the gene matches. The CDR3 is made up of 14 amino acids. Sequencing was carried out using peripheral blood. The receptor was isolated from a woman between 65 and 79 years old with active or convalescent COVID-19. The chain has TRBV5-8 and TRBJ1-1; 8 bases fit TRBD1. The CDR3 nucleotides read TGTGCCAGCTTAACAGACAGGGGACGCCCTGAAGCTTTCTTT. It translates to CASLTDRGRPEAFF.